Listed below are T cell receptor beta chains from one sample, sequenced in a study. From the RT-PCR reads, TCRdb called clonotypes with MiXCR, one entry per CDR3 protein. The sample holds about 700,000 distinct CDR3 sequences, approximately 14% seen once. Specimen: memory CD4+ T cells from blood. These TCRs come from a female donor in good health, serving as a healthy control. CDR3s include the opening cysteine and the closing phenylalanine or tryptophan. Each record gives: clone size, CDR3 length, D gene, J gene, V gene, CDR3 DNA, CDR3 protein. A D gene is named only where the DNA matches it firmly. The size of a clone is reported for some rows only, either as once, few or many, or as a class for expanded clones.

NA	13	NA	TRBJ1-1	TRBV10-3	TGTGCCATCAGGGGACACTCCAACACTGAAGCTTTCTTT	CAIRGHSNTEAFF
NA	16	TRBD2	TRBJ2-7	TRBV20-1	TGCACCCCCGGGACTAGCGGGAGGGCCAGTTCTAACGAGCAGTACTTC	CTPGTSGRASSNEQYF
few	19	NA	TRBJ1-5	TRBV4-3	TGCGCCAGCAGCCAAGACCCTCAGGGCGGAGTTTATAGCAATCAGCCCCAGCATTTT	CASSQDPQGGVYSNQPQHF
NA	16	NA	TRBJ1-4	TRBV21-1	TGTGCCAGCAGCAAATGTAGGTTAGGAAATAATGAAAAACTGTTTTTT	CASSKCRLGNNEKLFF
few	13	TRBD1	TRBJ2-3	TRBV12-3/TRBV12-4	TGTGCCAGCGGACAGGGGGCGTCGGATACGCAGTATTTT	CASGQGASDTQYF
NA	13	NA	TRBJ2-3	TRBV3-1	TGTGCCAGCAGCCAAAATTGGGGAGATACGCAGTATTTT	CASSQNWGDTQYF
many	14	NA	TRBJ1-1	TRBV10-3	TGTGCCATCGGGGTGGGGGGTGGTGCCAGTGAAGCTTTCTTT	CAIGVGGGASEAFF
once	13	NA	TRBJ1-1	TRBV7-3	TGTGCCAGCAGGGAACTAGGGCCCGGTGAAGCTTTCTTT	CASRELGPGEAFF
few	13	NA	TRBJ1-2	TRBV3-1	TGTGCCAGCAGCCTTACCCTGAGGGAGGGCTACACCTTC	CASSLTLREGYTF
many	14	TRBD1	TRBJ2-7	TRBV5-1	TGCGCCAGCAGCTTGAGACAGGGGGCAGAAGAGCAGTACTTC	CASSLRQGAEEQYF
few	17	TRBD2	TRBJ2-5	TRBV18	TGTGCCAGCTCAGGATCTTGGACTAGCGGGAGCGAAGAGACCCAGTACTTC	CASSGSWTSGSEETQYF
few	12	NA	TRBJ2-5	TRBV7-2	TGTGCCAGCCGAGCGGATCAAGAGACCCAGTACTTC	CASRADQETQYF
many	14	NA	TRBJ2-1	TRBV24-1	TGTGCCACCGGAGGGGTAGTCGGTCAGAATGAGCAGTTCTTC	CATGGVVGQNEQFF
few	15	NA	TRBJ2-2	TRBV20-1	TGCAGTGCTGAAAAACCGGGGTCGAACACCGGGGAGCTGTTTTTT	CSAEKPGSNTGELFF
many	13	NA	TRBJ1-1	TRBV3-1	TGTGCCAGCAGCCAAAAGCTAAACACTGAAGCTTTCTTT	CASSQKLNTEAFF
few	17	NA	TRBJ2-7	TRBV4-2	TGTGCCAGCAGCCAAGATCGGTGGGGAGAATCCTTCTACGAGCAGTACTTC	CASSQDRWGESFYEQYF
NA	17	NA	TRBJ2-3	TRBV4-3	TGCGCCAGCGAGCTACTCCTGGAGGGCCCAGTGACAGATACGCAGTATTTT	CASELLLEGPVTDTQYF
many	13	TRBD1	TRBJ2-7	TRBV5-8	TGTGCCAGCAGCAGAGGACAGGGACGCGAGCAGTACTTC	CASSRGQGREQYF
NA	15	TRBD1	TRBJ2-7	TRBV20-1	TGCAGTGCCGACAGGGGTGGGCGATTGGACCACGAGCAGTACTTC	CSADRGGRLDHEQYF
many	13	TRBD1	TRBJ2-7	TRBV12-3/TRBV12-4	TGTGCCAGCAGTCCGGGACAGTCCGGGGAGCAGTACTTC	CASSPGQSGEQYF
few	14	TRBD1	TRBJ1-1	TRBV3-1	TGTGCCAGCAGCCGCCGGGACAGCAACACTGAAGCTTTCTTT	CASSRRDSNTEAFF
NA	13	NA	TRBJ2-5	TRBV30	TGTGCCTGGAGCGGGAGTCAGCAAGAGACCCAGTACTTC	CAWSGSQQETQYF
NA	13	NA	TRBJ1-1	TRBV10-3	TGTGCCATCAGAGATACAGGGAACACTGAAGCTTTCTTT	CAIRDTGNTEAFF
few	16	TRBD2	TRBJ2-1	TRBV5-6	TGTGCCAGCAGCTTCTCGATAATAGCGGGGTACAATGAGCAGTTCTTC	CASSFSIIAGYNEQFF
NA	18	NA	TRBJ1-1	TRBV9	TGTGCCAGCAGCGTTGGGGCCCATCCGGCGCCCCCATACACTGAAGCTTTCTTT	CASSVGAHPAPPYTEAFF
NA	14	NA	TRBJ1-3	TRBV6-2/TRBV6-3	TGTGCCAGCAGCCTCGACAGGACTGGAAACACCATATATTTT	CASSLDRTGNTIYF
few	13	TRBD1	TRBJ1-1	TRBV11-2	TGTGCCAGCAGCTCCGGACAGGGGAGTGAAGCTTTCTTT	CASSSGQGSEAFF
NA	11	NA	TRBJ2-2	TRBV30	TGTGCCTGGACAGGGTACGGGGAGCTGTTTTTT	CAWTGYGELFF
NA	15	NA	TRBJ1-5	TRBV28	TGTGCCAGCAGACCCCCCTTCGGAACCAATCAGCCCCAGCATTTT	CASRPPFGTNQPQHF
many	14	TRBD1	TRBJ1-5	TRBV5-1	TGCGCCAGCAGCCCCGGGACAGGGGATCAGCCCCAGCATTTT	CASSPGTGDQPQHF
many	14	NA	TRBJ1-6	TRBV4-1	TGCGCCAGCAGCCAAGATCGGGATAATTCACCCCTCCACTTT	CASSQDRDNSPLHF
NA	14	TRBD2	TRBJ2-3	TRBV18	TGTGCCAGCACGGGACTAGCGGTAACAGATACGCAGTATTTT	CASTGLAVTDTQYF
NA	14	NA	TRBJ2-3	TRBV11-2	TGTGCCAGCAGCTTATCGAAGAGCACAGATACGCAGTATTTT	CASSLSKSTDTQYF
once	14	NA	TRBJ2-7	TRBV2	TGTGCCAGCAGCCTCAAAGGGGGGTCCTACGAGCAGTACTTC	CASSLKGGSYEQYF
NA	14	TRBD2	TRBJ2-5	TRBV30	TGTGCCGGAACTAGCGGGTCTTACCAAGAGACCCAGTACTTC	CAGTSGSYQETQYF
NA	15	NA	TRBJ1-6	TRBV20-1	TGCAGTGCTAGAGCGACGGGGAGGGGTAATTCACCCCTCCACTTT	CSARATGRGNSPLHF
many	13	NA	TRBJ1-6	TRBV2	TGTGCCAGCAAGGCAGACCAGAATTCACCCCTCCACTTT	CASKADQNSPLHF
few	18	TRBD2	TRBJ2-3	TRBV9	TGTGCCAGCAGCGCCCGGGGACTAGCGGGGGGGCCCGGAGATACGCAGTATTTT	CASSARGLAGGPGDTQYF
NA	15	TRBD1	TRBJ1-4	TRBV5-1	TGCGCCATCCGAAAGGTCGGACAGGCAGGTGAAAAACTGTTTTTT	CAIRKVGQAGEKLFF
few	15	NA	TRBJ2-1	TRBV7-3	TGTGCCAGCAGCCGGACTCTCAACACGGGGAATGAGCAGTTCTTC	CASSRTLNTGNEQFF
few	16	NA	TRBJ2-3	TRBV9	TGTGCCAGCAGCGCAAAAGTCGGATCCAGGACAGATACGCAGTATTTT	CASSAKVGSRTDTQYF
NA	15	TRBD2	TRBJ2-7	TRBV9	TGTGCCAGCAGCGTATCAACCGGGGGGGCGAGCGAGCAGTACTTC	CASSVSTGGASEQYF
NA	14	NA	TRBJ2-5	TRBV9	TGTGCCAGCAGCGTAGTTTGGGAGTCGGAGACCCAGTACTTC	CASSVVWESETQYF
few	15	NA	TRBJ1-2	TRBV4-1	TGCGCCAGCAGCCCCACAGGGCAAATGTCCTATGGCTACACCTTC	CASSPTGQMSYGYTF
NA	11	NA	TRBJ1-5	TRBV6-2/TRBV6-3	TGTGCCAGCGGCCACAATCAGCCCCAGCATTTT	CASGHNQPQHF
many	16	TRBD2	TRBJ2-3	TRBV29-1	TGCAGCCTGAGGAGGGGGACGGGACTAGGCACAGATACGCAGTATTTT	CSLRRGTGLGTDTQYF
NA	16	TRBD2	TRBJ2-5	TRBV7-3	TGTGCCAGCAGCCCTTTTCGGGGGGGGTACGGGGAGACCCAGTACTTC	CASSPFRGGYGETQYF
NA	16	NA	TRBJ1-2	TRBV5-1	TGCGCCAGCAGCTCCAACAGGGCTTTTGATTCTGATGGCTACACCTTC	CASSSNRAFDSDGYTF
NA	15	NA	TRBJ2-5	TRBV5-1	TGCGCCAGCGGTTCCCCCGGGCAGTTGCAAGAGACCCAGTACTTC	CASGSPGQLQETQYF
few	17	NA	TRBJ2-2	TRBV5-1	TGCGCCAGCAGCTCGGCGTTCGACAAACGAACAGTCGGGGAGCTGTTTTTT	CASSSAFDKRTVGELFF